What follows are 19 T cell receptor beta chains derived from one specimen sequenced in a study of cytomegalovirus exposure and HLA in healthy donors. The PCR contained 60 Vbeta and 13 Jbeta primers. Here immunoSEQ multiplex PCR was the method, and the copy in TCRdb shows in-frame clones only, minus some. The sample holds approximately 68,000 clones. Specimen: PBMCs. These receptors were obtained from a female donor in good health and CMV-seropositive.

V gene TRBV18 combines with J gene TRBJ1-6; 9 nucleotides align to TRBD1. The CDR3 contains 17 residues. Germline CDR1 KGHSH, CDR2 LQKENI. V trimming: 3 bases; J trimming: 9 bases; junction bases outside the gene matches: 12. The CDR3 loop is CASSPGGPGTGSSPLHF. Here the CDR3 DNA reads TGTGCCAGCTCACCTGGCGGTCCCGGGACAGGGAGTTCACCCCTCCACTTT.

The chain couples TRBV4-1 to TRBJ2-1; tentative D call: TRBD2 (6 bases). Germline values: CDR1 MGHRA, CDR2 YSYEKL. This CDR3 spans 16 amino acids. Deletions cut 0 bases from V and 3 bases from J, with 12 bases between. CDR3 protein: CASSQDRSGFYNEQFF. The CDR3 region has the DNA TGCGCCAGCAGCCAAGATCGTAGCGGATTCTACAATGAGCAGTTCTTC.

This rearrangement joins TRBV9 to TRBJ1-1; 9 positions agree with TRBD1. There are 15 residues in the CDR3. Germline CDR1 is SGDLS and CDR2 is YYNGEE. With V trimmed by 4 bases and J by 2 bases, 6 bases remained unmatched. The CDR3 region has the DNA TGTGCCAGCAGCCCACTGGACAGGGGTAACACTGAAGCTTTCTTT. The encoded protein is CASSPLDRGNTEAFF.

This chain's CDR3 is CASSLWLAGASVGQETQYF. As DNA, the CDR3 is TGTGCCAGCAGCTTATGGCTAGCGGGAGCCAGCGTGGGGCAAGAGACCCAGTACTTC. This chain connects TRBV7-9 to TRBJ2-5, with TRBD2 identical over 10 bases. With 2 bases clipped from V and 2 bases from J, the junction kept 14 bases outside the gene matches. Germline V lookup: CDR1 SEHNR, CDR2 FQNEAQ (reference sequence). The CDR3 is 19 residues long.

V gene TRBV2 combines with J gene TRBJ2-6, with D perhaps matching TRBD2 (5 bases). CDR1 and CDR2 from the germline V gene are SNHLY and FYNNEI. The CDR3 sequence is 16 residues long. Trimming pared 8 bases from V and 0 bases from J, leaving 14 bases between. DNA of the CDR3: TGTGCCAGCTCCCGGGGTCTAATCTCTGGGGCCAACGTCCTGACTTTC. Amino acids: CASSRGLISGANVLTF.

V gene TRBV7-9 combines with J gene TRBJ1-2; 7 bases match TRBD1. V lost 3 bases to trimming and J lost 0 bases; unmatched junction nucleotides: 7. Looked up from germline, CDR1 is SEHNR and CDR2 is FQNEAQ (reference sequence). The CDR3 sequence is 16 residues long. CDR3 nucleotide sequence: TGTGCCAGCAGCTTTTCAACAGGGGCCCCTAACTATGGCTACACCTTC. Translated, it gives CASSFSTGAPNYGYTF.

V gene TRBV5-1 combines with J gene TRBJ1-1; D may be TRBD1 (5 bases). The CDR3 has 14 residues. V was cut by 2 bases and J by 3 bases, with 11 bases left in between. The V gene's germline CDR1 is SGHRS and CDR2 YFSETQ. DNA of the CDR3: TGCGCCAGCAGCTTCGGGCAGGGCTACACTGAAGCTTTCTTT. Translation gives CASSFGQGYTEAFF.

The J gene is TRBJ2-1, the V gene TRBV29-1, with 10 bases identical to TRBD2. Germline V CDR1 and CDR2: SQVTM, ANQGSEA. This CDR3 region has 15 residues. After removal of 6 bases from V and 2 bases from J, the junction contained 7 bases not matched to a gene. The CDR3, as DNA: TGCAGCGTCGCCAACAGCGGGGGGGCCTACAATGAGCAGTTCTTC. Its translation is CSVANSGGAYNEQFF.

The chain links TRBV7-2 to TRBJ2-1, with D hard to call. Trimming took off 1 base at V and 10 bases at J, with 8 bases between the two ends. The CDR3 contains 12 residues. The germline CDR1 and CDR2 sequences are SGHTA and FQGNSA. CDR3 sequence: CASSLEAREQFF. As DNA, the CDR3 is TGTGCCAGCAGCTTAGAAGCTCGGGAGCAGTTCTTC.

Here the CDR3 reads CASSLSPGSGANVLTF. The CDR3 nucleotides read TGTGCCAGCAGCTTATCGCCAGGCTCTGGGGCCAACGTCCTGACTTTC. The chain employs TRBV7-2 and TRBJ2-6; D is unresolved. Trimming left V 2 bases short and J 0 bases short, with 8 bases between. The CDR3 is made up of 16 amino acids. CDR1 is SGHTA, CDR2 FQGNSA, per germline.

The chain couples TRBV7-9 to TRBJ2-1; 14 bases match TRBD2. The V and J ends lost 5 bases and 0 bases, in that order; junction bases with no gene match: 9. This CDR3 is 19 amino acids long. In germline, CDR1 is SEHNR, CDR2 FQNEAQ (reference sequence). In DNA, the CDR3 is TGTGCCAGCAGCCCCGGACTAGCGGGGGGCCCGAGCTCCTACAATGAGCAGTTCTTC. Protein sequence: CASSPGLAGGPSSYNEQFF.

The V gene is TRBV4-3, the J gene TRBJ1-2, with a tentative D call TRBD1 (5 bases). The germline gives CDR1 LGHNA, CDR2 YSLEER. The CDR3 is made up of 13 amino acids. Trimming removed 0 bases from V and 4 bases from J, with 6 bases in between. CDR3: CASSQDDSYGYTF. The CDR3 DNA is TGCGCCAGCAGCCAAGACGACAGCTATGGCTACACCTTC.

The CDR3 DNA reads as TGTGCCAGCAGCCCCAGGGGGCAGTCCTGGGAGTACTTC. As protein: CASSPRGQSWEYF. The chain employs TRBV6-1 and TRBJ2-7, with 8 bases matching TRBD1. This CDR3 contains 13 residues. After removal of 6 bases from V and 11 bases from J, the junction contained 12 bases not matched to a gene. Germline assignment: CDR1 MNHNS and CDR2 SASEGT.

J is TRBJ1-5 and V is TRBV30, with D possibly TRBD1 on 6 matching bases. The CDR3 totals 13 residues. V gave up 2 bases and J gave up 7 bases, with 12 bases separating them. CDR1 and CDR2 (germline): GTSNPN, SVGIG (reference sequence). The CDR3 is CAWSTGLEQPQHF. As DNA, the CDR3 is TGTGCCTGGAGTACAGGGTTAGAACAGCCCCAGCATTTT.

The chain combines TRBV5-4 with TRBJ2-2, with D unresolved. V was clipped by 1 base and J by 6 bases, with 7 bases between them. Germline V lookup: CDR1 SGHNT, CDR2 YYREEE (reference sequence). This CDR3 has 13 amino acids. CDR3 residues: CASSLFSSGELFF. CDR3 in DNA: TGTGCCAGCAGCTTGTTCTCCTCCGGGGAGCTGTTTTTT.

The rearrangement links TRBV6-5 to TRBJ1-3; D is undetermined. The CDR3 has 14 amino acids. Trimming removed 4 bases from V and 0 bases from J, with 7 bases in between. CDR1 and CDR2 (germline): MNHEY, SVGAGI. CDR3 sequence (DNA): TGTGCCAGCAGTTCCAGATCCTCTGGAAACACCATATATTTT. Encoded protein: CASSSRSSGNTIYF.

This sequence joins TRBV5-5 and TRBJ1-5; D remains ambiguous. This CDR3 contains 15 residues. The V gene's germline CDR1 is SGHKS and CDR2 YYEKEE (reference sequence). Trimming cost V 2 bases and J 0 bases, with 9 bases left between them. CDR3 in DNA: TGTGCCAGCAGCTTAACCGGGAATAGCAATCAGCCCCAGCATTTT. Translation: CASSLTGNSNQPQHF.

This CDR3 reads CASSSRQGVSNQPQHF. DNA for the CDR3: TGTGCCAGTAGTAGTCGACAGGGGGTTAGCAATCAGCCCCAGCATTTT. The chain is built from TRBV19 and TRBJ1-5, with 9 bases identical to TRBD1. This CDR3 is 16 amino acids long. After removal of 4 bases from V and 0 bases from J, the junction contained 4 bases not matched to a gene. The germline V gene encodes CDR1 LNHDA and CDR2 SQIVND (reference sequence).

V is TRBV6-5 and J is TRBJ2-1; no clear D. In germline, CDR1 is MNHEY, CDR2 SVGAGI. The CDR3 length is 15 residues. V was clipped by 7 bases and J by 7 bases, with 20 bases between them. In nucleotides, the CDR3 is TGTGCCAGCATGGTGACCACTACAATAGGAAATGAGCAGTTCTTC. It translates to CASMVTTTIGNEQFF.